This T cell receptor beta chain was sequenced during a study of CD8+ T cells in alopecia areata. Germline CDR1 reads MDHEN; CDR2 reads SYDVKM. Deletions cut 4 bases from V and 5 bases from J, with 12 bases between. The CDR3 is made up of 14 amino acids. RNA extraction and reverse transcription yielded cDNA as sequencing template. Only in-frame clones appear in the TCRdb table, and some are missing; sequencing was by immunoSEQ multiplex PCR. Counted here are about 140,000 clones, roughly half occurring once; the ten biggest clones make up over 0.85%. This sequence joins TRBV28 and TRBJ2-1, with a possible D match to TRBD2 (5 bases). Sequencing was performed on CD4+ T cells sorted from blood, taken at week 0. The source of this sequence is a human donor with alopecia areata. The CDR3 nucleotides read TGTGCCAGCAGTTCACTAGGTGGGGACAATGAGCAGTTCTTC. This codes for CASSSLGGDNEQFF.